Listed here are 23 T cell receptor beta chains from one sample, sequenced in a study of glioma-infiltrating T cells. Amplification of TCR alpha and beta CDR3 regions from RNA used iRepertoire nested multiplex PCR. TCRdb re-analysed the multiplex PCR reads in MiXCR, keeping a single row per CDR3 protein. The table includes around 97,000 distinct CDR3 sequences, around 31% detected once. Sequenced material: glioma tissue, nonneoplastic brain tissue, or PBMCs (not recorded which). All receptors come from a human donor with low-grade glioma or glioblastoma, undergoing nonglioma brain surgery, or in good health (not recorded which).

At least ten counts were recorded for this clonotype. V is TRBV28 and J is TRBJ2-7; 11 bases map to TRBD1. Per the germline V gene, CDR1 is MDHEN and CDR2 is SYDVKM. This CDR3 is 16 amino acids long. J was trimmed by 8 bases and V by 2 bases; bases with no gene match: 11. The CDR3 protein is CASSLRTGGIPTQQYF. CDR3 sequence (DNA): TGTGCCAGCAGTTTAAGGACAGGGGGCATACCTACGCAGCAGTACTTC.

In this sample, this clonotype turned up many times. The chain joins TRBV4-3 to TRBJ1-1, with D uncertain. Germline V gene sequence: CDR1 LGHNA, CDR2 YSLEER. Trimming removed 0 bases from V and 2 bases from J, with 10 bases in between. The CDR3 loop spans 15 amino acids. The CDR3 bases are TGCGCCAGCAGCCAAGATTTAGATATAAACACTGAAGCTTTCTTT. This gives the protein CASSQDLDINTEAFF.

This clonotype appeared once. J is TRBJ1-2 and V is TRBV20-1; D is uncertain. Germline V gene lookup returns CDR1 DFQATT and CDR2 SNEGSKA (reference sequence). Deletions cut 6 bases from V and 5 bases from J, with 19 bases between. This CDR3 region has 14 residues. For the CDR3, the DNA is TGCAGTGCGCAGACCCTTGGCGGGGAGTATGGCTACACCTTC. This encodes CSAQTLGGEYGYTF.

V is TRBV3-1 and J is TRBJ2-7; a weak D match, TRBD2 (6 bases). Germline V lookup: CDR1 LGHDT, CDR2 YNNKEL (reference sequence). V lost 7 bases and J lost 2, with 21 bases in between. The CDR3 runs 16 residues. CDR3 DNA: TGTGCCAGCATCCCTATTCCTCCGCGGGGAACCTACGAGCAGTACTTC. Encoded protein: CASIPIPPRGTYEQYF.

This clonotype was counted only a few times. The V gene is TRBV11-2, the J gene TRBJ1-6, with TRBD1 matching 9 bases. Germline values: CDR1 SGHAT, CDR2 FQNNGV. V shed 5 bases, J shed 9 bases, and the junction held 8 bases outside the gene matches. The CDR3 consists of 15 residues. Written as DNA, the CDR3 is TGTGCCAGCAGCGCGGTGGGACAGGGAATTTCACCCCTCCACTTT. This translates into CASSAVGQGISPLHF.

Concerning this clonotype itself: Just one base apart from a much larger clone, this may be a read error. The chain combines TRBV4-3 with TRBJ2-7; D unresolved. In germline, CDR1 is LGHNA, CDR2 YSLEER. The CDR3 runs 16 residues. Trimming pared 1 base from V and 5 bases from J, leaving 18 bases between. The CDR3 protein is CASSQAIGLYRHEQYF. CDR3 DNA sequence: TGCGCCAGCAGCCAAGCGATAGGATTGTATAGGCACGAGCAGTACTTC.

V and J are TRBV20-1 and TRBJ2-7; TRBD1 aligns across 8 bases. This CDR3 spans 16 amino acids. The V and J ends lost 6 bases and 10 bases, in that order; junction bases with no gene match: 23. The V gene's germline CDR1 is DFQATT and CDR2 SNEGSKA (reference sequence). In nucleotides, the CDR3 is TGCAGTGCCACTAAGACAGGGGAAGATTTGGAAGAGAACCAGTACTTC. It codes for CSATKTGEDLEENQYF.

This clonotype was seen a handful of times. The DNA for the CDR3 is TGTGCCAGCAGCCATCCGGCGGATCAGAGTGGGACCCAGTACTTC. This codes for CASSHPADQSGTQYF. J is TRBJ2-5 and V is TRBV7-9; D unclear. The CDR3 covers 15 residues. V was clipped by 5 bases and J by 7 bases, with 20 bases between them. Germline CDR1 is SEHNR and CDR2 is FQNEAQ (reference sequence).

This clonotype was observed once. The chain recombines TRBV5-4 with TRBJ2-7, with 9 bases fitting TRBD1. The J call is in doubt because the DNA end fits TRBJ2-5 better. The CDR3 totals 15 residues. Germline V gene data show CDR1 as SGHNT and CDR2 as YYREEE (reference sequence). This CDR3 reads CASSFRTGAEETQYF. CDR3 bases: TGTGCCAGCAGCTTTAGGACAGGGGCCGAAGAGACCCAGTACTTC.

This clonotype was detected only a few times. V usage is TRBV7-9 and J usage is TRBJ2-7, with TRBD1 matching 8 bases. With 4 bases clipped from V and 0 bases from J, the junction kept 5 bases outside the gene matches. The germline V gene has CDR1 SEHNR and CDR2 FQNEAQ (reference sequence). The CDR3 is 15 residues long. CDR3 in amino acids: CASSSDRVPSYEQYF. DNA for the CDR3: TGTGCCAGCAGCTCGGACAGGGTCCCCTCCTACGAGCAGTACTTC. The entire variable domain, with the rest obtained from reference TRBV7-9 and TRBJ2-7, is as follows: DTGVSQNPRHKITKRGQNVTFRCDPISEHNRLYWYRQTLGQGPEFLTYFQNEAQLEKSRLLSDRFSAERPKGSFSTLEIQRTEQGDSAMYLCASSSDRVPSYEQYFGPGTRLTVT.

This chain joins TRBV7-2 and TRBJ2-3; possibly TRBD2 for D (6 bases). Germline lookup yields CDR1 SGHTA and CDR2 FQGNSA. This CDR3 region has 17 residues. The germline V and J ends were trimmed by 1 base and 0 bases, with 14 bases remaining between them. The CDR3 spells CASSLESPGVSTDTQYF. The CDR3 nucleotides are TGTGCCAGCAGCTTAGAATCCCCGGGGGTGAGCACAGATACGCAGTATTTT. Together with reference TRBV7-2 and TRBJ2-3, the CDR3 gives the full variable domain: GAGVSQSPSNKVTEKGKDVELRCDPISGHTALYWYRQSLGQGLEFLIYFQGNSAPDKSGLPSDRFSAERTGGSVSTLTIQRTQQEDSAVYLCASSLESPGVSTDTQYFGPGTRLTVL.

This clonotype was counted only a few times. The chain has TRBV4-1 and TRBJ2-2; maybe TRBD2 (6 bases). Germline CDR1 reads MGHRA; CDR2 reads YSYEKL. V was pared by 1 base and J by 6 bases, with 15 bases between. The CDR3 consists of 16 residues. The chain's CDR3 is CASSQAGVWGPGELFF. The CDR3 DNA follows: TGCGCCAGCAGCCAAGCGGGAGTTTGGGGCCCCGGGGAGCTGTTTTTT.

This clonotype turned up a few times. DNA of the CDR3: TGCAGCGTTGTAGGGGCCGATCAGCCCCAGCATTTT. Protein sequence: CSVVGADQPQHF. The genes are TRBV29-1 and TRBJ1-5, with D perhaps TRBD1 (5 bases). The CDR3 contains 12 residues. The germline V gene encodes CDR1 SQVTM and CDR2 ANQGSEA. V lost 4 bases, J lost 5 bases, and 9 bases lay in between.

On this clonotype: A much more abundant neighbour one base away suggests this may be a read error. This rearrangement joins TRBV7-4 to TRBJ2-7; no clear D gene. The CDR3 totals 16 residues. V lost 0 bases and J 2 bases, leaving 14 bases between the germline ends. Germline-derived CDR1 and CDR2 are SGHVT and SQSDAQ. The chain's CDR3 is CASSLAVGGNPYEQYF. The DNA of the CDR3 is TGTGCCAGCAGCTTAGCTGTCGGCGGAAACCCCTACGAGCAGTACTTC.

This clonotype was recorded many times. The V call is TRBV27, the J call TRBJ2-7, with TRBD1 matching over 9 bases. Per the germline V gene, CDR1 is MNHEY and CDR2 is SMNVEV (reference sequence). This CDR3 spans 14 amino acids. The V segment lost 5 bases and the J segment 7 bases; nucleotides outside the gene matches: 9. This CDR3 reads CASSKSGTGKEQYF. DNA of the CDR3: TGTGCCAGCAGTAAATCCGGGACAGGGAAGGAGCAGTACTTC.

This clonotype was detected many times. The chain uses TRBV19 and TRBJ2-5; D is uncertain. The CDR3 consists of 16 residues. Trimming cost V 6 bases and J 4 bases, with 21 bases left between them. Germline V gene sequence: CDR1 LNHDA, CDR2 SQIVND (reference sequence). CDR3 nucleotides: TGTGCCAGTAGGGAAGGGCGGCAGTTGGAGCCAGAGACCCAGTACTTC. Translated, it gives CASREGRQLEPETQYF. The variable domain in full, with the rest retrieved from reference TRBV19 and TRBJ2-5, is DGGITQSPKYLFRKEGQNVTLSCEQNLNHDAMYWYRQDPGQGLRLIYYSQIVNDFQKGDIAEGYSVSREKKESFPLTVTSAQKNPTAFYLCASREGRQLEPETQYFGPGTRLLVL.

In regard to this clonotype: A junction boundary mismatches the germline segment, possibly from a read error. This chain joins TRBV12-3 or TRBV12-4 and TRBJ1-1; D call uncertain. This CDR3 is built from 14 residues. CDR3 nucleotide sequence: TGTGTCAGCAGTTTAGATTTCCAAGACACTGAAGCTTTCTTT. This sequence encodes CVSSLDFQDTEAFF.

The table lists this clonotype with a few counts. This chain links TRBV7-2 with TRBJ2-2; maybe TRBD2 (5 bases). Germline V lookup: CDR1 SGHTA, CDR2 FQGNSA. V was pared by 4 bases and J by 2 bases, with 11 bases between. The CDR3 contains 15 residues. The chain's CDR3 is CASSSLPGNTGELFF. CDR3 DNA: TGTGCCAGCAGCTCGCTCCCGGGAAACACCGGGGAGCTGTTTTTT. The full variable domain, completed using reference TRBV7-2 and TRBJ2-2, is GAGVSQSPSNKVTEKGKDVELRCDPISGHTALYWYRQSLGQGLEFLIYFQGNSAPDKSGLPSDRFSAERTGGSVSTLTIQRTQQEDSAVYLCASSSLPGNTGELFFGEGSRLTVL.

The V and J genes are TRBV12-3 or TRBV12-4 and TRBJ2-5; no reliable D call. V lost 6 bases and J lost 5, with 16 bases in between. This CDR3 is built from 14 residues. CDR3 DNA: TGTGCCAGCAGGGATCCCTGGTCCTCGGAGACCCAGTACTTC. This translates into CASRDPWSSETQYF.

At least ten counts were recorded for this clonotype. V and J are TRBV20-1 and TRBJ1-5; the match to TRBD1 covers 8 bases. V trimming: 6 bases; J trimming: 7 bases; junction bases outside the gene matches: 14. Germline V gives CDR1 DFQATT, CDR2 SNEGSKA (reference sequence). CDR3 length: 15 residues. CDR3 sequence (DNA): TGCAGTGCCACGATACTTCAGGGGGCAGGGCAGCCCCAGCATTTT. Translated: CSATILQGAGQPQHF.

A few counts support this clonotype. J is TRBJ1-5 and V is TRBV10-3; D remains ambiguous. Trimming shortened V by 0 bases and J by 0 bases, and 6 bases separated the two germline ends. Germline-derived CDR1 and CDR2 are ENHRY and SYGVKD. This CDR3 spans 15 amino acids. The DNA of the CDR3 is TGTGCCATCAGTGAGTCCGGCGGTAGCAATCAGCCCCAGCATTTT. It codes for CAISESGGSNQPQHF.

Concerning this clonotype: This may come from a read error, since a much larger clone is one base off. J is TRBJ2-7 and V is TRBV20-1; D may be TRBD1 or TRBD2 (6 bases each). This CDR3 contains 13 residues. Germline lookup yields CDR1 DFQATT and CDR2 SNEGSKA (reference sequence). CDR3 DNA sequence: TGCGGTGCTAGTCCGGGGGCCACCTACGAGCAGTACTTC. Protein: CGASPGATYEQYF.

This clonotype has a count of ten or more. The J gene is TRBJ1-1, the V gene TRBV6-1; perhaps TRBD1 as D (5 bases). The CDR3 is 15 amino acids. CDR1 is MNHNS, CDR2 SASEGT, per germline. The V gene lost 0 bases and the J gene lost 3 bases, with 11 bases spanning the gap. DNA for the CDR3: TGTGCCAGCAGTGAAGCTTGGCAGGGAGACACTGAAGCTTTCTTT. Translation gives CASSEAWQGDTEAFF.